This T cell receptor beta chain was observed in a study of blood T cell repertoires in COVID-19. Profiled with immunoSEQ multiplex PCR; TCRdb holds only in-frame clones, not every one. The repertoire consists of approximately 200,000 clones, with approximately 90% occurring once and the leading ten covering 2% to 2.5%. Germline CDR1 is MNHEY and CDR2 is SVGEGT. The CDR3 is 16 residues long. Trimming took 4 bases from V and 7 from J; bases not matched to a gene: 16. In this sample, this clone turned up a few times. The V and J genes are TRBV6-2 or TRBV6-3 and TRBJ2-7, with 7 bases that match TRBD2. The sequence was collected from a woman younger than 45 who had recovered from COVID-19. Source material: PBMCs or T cells enriched from blood (not recorded which). The CDR3 nucleotides read TGTGCCAGCAGTTCCTTCAAACAGGCCCCAGCGGGAGAGCAGTACTTC. This encodes CASSSFKQAPAGEQYF.